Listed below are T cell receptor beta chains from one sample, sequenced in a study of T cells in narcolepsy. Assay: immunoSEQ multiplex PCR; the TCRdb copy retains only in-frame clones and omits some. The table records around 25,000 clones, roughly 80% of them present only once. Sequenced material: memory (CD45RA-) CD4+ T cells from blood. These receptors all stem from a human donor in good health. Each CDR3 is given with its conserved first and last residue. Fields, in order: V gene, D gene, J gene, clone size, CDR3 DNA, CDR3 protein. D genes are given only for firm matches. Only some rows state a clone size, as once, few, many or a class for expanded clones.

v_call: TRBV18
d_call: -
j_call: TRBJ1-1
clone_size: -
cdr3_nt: TGTGCCAGCTCACCACCGCCAATGGGACGGACTGAAGCTTTCTTT
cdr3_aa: CASSPPPMGRTEAFF

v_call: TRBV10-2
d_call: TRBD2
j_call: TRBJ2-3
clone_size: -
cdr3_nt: TGCGCCAGCAGTGGTGGCGGGAGGGCCGGAGATACGCAGTATTTT
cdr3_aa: CASSGGGRAGDTQYF

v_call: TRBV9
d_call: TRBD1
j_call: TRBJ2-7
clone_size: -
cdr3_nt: TGTGCCAGCAGCGTAGAACCCGGGACAGGCTACGAGCAGTACTTC
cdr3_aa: CASSVEPGTGYEQYF

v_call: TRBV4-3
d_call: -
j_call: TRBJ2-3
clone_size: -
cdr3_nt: TGCGCCAGCAGCCAAGATAGCGTAGACCCTAGCACAGATACGCAGTATTTT
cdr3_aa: CASSQDSVDPSTDTQYF

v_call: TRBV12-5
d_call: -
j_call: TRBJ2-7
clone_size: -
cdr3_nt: TGTGCTAGTGGTTTGGGGCTATTTGGGGAGCAGTACTTC
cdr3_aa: CASGLGLFGEQYF

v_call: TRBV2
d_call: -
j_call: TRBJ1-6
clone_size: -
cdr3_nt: TGTGCCAGCAGGGCGCAGGTAAATAATTCACCCCTCCACTTT
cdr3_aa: CASRAQVNNSPLHF

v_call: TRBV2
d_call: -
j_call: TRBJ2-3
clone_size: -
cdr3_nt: TGTGCCAGCAGCCCACTTAACACAGATACGCAGTATTTT
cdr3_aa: CASSPLNTDTQYF

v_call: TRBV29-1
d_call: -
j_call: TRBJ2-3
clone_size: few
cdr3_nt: TGCAGCGTTGAATTAGCAGCTACGCAGTATTTT
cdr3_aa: CSVELAATQYF

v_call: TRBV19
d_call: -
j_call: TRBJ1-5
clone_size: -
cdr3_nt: TGTGCCAGTAGTGGACAAAGAGGACAGCACAATCAGCCCCAGCATTTT
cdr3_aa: CASSGQRGQHNQPQHF

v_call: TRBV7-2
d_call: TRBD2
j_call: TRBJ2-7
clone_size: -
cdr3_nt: TGTGCCAGCAGCTTAACTAGCGGAACCTACGAGCAGTACTTC
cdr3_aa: CASSLTSGTYEQYF

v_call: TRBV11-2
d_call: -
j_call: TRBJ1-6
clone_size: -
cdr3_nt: TGTGCCAGCAACCCGCGGGGGGTAGTTAATTCACCCCTCCACTTT
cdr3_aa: CASNPRGVVNSPLHF

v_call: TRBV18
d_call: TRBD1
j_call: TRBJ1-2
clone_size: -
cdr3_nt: TGTGCCAGCTCGCAAGGGACAGACAACTCCTATGGCTACACCTTC
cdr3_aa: CASSQGTDNSYGYTF

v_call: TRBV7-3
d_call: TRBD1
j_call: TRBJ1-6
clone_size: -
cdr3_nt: TGTGCCAGCAGCCAGGGACAGAATTCACCCCTCCACTTT
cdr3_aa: CASSQGQNSPLHF

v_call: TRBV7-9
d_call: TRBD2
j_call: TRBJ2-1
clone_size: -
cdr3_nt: TGTGCCAGCAGCAGAAGCGGGGTGAATGAGCAGTTCTTC
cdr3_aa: CASSRSGVNEQFF

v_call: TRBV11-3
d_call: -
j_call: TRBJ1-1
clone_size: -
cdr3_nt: TGTGCCAGCAGCGCTGGGGGAAACACTGAAGCTTTCTTT
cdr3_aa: CASSAGGNTEAFF

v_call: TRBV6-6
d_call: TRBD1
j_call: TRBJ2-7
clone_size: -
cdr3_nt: TGTGCCAGCAGTTTCTTGACAGGGACCTACGAGCAGTACTTC
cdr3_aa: CASSFLTGTYEQYF

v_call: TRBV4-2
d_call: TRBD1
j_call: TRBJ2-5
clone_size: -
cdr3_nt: TGTGCCAGCAGCCAAGAGGACAGGGGGCTTGAGACCCAGTACTTC
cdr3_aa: CASSQEDRGLETQYF

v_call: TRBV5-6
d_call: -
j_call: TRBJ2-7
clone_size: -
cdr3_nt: TGTGCCAGCAGCAAGACAGGGCGGGGCGAGCAGTACTTC
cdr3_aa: CASSKTGRGEQYF

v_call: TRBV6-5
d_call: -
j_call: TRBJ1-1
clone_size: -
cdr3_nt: TGTGCCAGCAGTGATCCAAGCATGAACACTGAAGCTTTCTTT
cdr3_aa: CASSDPSMNTEAFF

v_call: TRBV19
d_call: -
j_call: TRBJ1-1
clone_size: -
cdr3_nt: TGTGCCAGTAGTACTACAGCTCACACTGAAGCTTTCTTT
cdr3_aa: CASSTTAHTEAFF

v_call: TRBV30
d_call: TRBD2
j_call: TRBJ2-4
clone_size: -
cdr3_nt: TGTGCCTGGAGCCTCGGGAGGGCAGCCAAAAACATTCAGTACTTC
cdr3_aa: CAWSLGRAAKNIQYF

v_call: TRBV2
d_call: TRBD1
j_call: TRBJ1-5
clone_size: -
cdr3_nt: TGTGCCAGCAGGACAGGGAGGGTTCAGCCCCAGCATTTT
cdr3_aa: CASRTGRVQPQHF

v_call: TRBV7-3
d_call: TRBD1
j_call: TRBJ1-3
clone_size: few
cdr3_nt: TGTGCCAGCAGCTCCACCGGGACAGGGGTCTCTGGAAACACCATATATTTT
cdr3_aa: CASSSTGTGVSGNTIYF

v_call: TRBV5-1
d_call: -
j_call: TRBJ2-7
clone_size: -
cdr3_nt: TGCGCCAGCACTTTGGGGGGCGGGGGCGAGCAGTACTTC
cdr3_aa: CASTLGGGGEQYF

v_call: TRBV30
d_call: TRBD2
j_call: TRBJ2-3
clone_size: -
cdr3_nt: TGTGCCTGGAGTGTAGGGCTAGCGGGGGGTAGCACAGATACGCAGTATTTT
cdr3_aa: CAWSVGLAGGSTDTQYF

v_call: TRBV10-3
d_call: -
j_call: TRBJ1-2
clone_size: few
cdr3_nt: TGTGCCATCAGCGGACAGACTTATGGCTACACCTTC
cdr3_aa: CAISGQTYGYTF

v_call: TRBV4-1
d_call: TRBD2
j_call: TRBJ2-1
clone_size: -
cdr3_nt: TGCGCCAGCAGCCAAGCCCTGGGCGGGGGGTATAGTGAGCAGTTCTTC
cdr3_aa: CASSQALGGGYSEQFF

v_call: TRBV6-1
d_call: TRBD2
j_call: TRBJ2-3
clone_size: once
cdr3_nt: TGTGCCAGCAGTGAATTGAGCGGGAGTACGTATACGCAGTATTTT
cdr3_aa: CASSELSGSTYTQYF

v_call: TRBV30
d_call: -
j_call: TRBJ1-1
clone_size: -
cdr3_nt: TGTGCCTGGAGTGCGGGACGGCTGAACACTGAAGCTTTCTTT
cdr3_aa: CAWSAGRLNTEAFF

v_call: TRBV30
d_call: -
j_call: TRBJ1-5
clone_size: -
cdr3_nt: TGTGCCTGGGAAAAACAGGGCGGTCAGCCCCAGCATTTT
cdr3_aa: CAWEKQGGQPQHF

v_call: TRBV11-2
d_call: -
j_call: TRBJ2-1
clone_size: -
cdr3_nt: TGTGCCAGCAGAGGCGGCTTCCGGCATGTTGAGCAGTTCTTC
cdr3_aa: CASRGGFRHVEQFF

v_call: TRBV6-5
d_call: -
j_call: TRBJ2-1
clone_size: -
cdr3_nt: TGTGCCAGCAGTGAAGCCCGGGACAATGAGCAGTTCTTC
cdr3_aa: CASSEARDNEQFF

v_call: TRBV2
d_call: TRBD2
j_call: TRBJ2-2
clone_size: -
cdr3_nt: TGTGCCAGCAGTGTTCAGACTAGCGGGATTGGCGGGGAGCTGTTTTTT
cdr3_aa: CASSVQTSGIGGELFF

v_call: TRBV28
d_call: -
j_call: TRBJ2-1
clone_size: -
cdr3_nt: TGTGCCAGTGAATGGGGAAATGAGCAGTTCTTC
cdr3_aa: CASEWGNEQFF

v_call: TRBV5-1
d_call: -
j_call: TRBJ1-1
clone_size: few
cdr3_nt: TGCGCCAGCAGCTTAGAACCTAACACTGAAGCTTTCTTT
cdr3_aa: CASSLEPNTEAFF

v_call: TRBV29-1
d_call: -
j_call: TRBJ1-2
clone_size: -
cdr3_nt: TGCAGCGTTGAAGATACCCTCCGCCTGAGGCGTAACTATGGCTACACCTTC
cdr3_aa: CSVEDTLRLRRNYGYTF

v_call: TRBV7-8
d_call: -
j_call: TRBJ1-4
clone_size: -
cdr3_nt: TGTGCCAGCAGCTTAGTGGGTATGAATGAAAAACTGTTTTTT
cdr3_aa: CASSLVGMNEKLFF

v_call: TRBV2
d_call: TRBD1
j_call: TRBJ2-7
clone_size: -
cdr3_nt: TGTGCCAGCAGTGGGTCCTTGGGACAGGGAACCTACGAGCAGTACTTC
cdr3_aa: CASSGSLGQGTYEQYF

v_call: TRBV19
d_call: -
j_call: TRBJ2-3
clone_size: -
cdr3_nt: TGTGCCAGTAGTACGACAGGAACCACAGATACGCAGTATTTT
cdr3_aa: CASSTTGTTDTQYF

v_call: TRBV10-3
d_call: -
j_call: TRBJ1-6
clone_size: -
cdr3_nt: TGTGCCATCAGCGTGGGGGCGGATTCACCCCTCCACTTT
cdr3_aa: CAISVGADSPLHF

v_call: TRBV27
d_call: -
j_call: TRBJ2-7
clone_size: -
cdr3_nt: TGTGCCAGCAGTTCCAGCTCCTACGAGCAGTACTTC
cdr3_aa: CASSSSSYEQYF

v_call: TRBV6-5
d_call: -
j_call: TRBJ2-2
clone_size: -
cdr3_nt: TGTGCGGTCACCTCGGGGGCTTACACCGGGGAGCTGTTTTTT
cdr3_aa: CAVTSGAYTGELFF

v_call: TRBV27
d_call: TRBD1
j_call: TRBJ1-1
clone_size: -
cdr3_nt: TGTGCCAGCAGTCTGACCTCCGGGACAGGGGATCCTGAAGCTTTCTTT
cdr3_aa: CASSLTSGTGDPEAFF

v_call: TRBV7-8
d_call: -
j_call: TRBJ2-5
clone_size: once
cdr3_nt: TGTGCCAGCAGCTTGAAAGACAGGGCGGGGGAGACCCAGTACTTC
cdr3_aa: CASSLKDRAGETQYF

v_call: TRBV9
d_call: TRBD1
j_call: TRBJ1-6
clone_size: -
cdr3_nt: TGTGCCAGCAGCGTAGAAAGGGACAGCGGAAATTCACCCCTCCACTTT
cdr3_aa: CASSVERDSGNSPLHF

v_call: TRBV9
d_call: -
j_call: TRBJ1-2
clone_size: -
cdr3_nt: TGTGCCAGCAGCATCCGACAAGGGAGCTATGGCTACACCTTC
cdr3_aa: CASSIRQGSYGYTF

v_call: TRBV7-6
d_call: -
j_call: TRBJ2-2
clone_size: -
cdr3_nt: TGTGCCAGCAGCTTAAATTTCAGGGGGGTGAACACCGGGGAGCTGTTTTTT
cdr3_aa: CASSLNFRGVNTGELFF

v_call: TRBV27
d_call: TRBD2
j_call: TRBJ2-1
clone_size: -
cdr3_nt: TGTGCCAGCAGTGAAAAATGGACTAGCGGGTTGCGGGAGCAGTTCTTC
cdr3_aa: CASSEKWTSGLREQFF

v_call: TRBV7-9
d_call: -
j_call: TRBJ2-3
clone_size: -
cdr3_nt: TGTGCCAGCAGCCCCCTACTAGCTCCCGGTTCCGCAGATACGCAGTATTTT
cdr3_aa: CASSPLLAPGSADTQYF

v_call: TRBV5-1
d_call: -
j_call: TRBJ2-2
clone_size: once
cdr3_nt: TGCGCCAGCAGCTTAAATATTGGGGCGAACACCGGGGAGCTGTTTTTT
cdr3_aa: CASSLNIGANTGELFF

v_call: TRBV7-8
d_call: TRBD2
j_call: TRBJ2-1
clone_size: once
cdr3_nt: TGTGCCAGCAGCATGACTAGCGGAACAATGCGTGAGCAGTTCTTC
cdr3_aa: CASSMTSGTMREQFF

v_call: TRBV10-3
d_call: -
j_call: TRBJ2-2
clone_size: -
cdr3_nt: TGCGCCACCCTATGGGGCGGGGAGCTGTTTTTT
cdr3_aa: CATLWGGELFF

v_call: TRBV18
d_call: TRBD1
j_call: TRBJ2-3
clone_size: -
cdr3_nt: TGTGCCAGCTCGCCGAGACAGGGGTTGACAGATACGCAGTATTTT
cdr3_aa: CASSPRQGLTDTQYF

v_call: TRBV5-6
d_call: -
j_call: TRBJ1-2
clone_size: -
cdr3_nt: TGTGCCAGCAATACAGTGACCTATGGCTACACCTTC
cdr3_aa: CASNTVTYGYTF

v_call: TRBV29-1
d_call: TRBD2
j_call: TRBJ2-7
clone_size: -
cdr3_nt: TGCAGCGTTGTGGGTAGCGGGGGGGCCTACGAGCAGTACTTC
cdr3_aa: CSVVGSGGAYEQYF

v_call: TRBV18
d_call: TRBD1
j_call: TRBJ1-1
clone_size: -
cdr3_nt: TGTGCCAGCTCACCATCGGGACAGGGGGGCACTGAAGCTTTCTTT
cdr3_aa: CASSPSGQGGTEAFF

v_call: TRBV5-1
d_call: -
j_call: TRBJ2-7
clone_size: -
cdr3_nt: TGCGCCCTCGGAATGGCCAGGATAACCGGGGGGCGAAACGAGCAGTACTTC
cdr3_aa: CALGMARITGGRNEQYF

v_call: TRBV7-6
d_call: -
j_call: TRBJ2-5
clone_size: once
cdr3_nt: TGTGCCAGCAGCCCCCGACTAGTCGGAGAGACCCAGTACTTC
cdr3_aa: CASSPRLVGETQYF

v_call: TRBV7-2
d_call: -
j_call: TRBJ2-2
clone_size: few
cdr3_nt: TGTGCCAACCGTAGGACGGGACCTATAACCGGGGAGCTGTTTTTT
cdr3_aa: CANRRTGPITGELFF